The T cell receptor (beta chain) under discussion was sequenced for a study of Graves' ophthalmopathy and Graves' hyperthyroidism. CDR3 regions of TCR beta were amplified from RNA transcripts. Amplification began with first-round RT-PCR using HTBI primers, then second-round multiplex PCR was performed. TCRdb passed the multiplex PCR reads through MiXCR, listing each CDR3 protein once. The sample lists over a million distinct CDR3 sequences; less than 45% were seen once. The germline CDR1 and CDR2 sequences are SGHTA and FQGNSA. With 1 base removed from V and 0 bases from J, the gap between germline ends came to 13 bases. The CDR3 contains 17 residues. Many counts were recorded for this clonotype. Ages of hyperthyroidism patients ran from 18 to 65, and their diagnoses were new, under 2 months' duration.

The chain carries TRBV7-2 and TRBJ1-3; D possibly corresponds to TRBD1 (5 bases). The sequence derives from an adult man with Graves' hyperthyroidism. Sequencing used peripheral blood or thyroid tissue (not recorded which). CDR3 loop: CASSLDLTVFSGNTIYF. The CDR3 coding sequence is TGTGCCAGCAGCTTAGATTTGACAGTATTCTCTGGAAACACCATATATTTT. Variable domain in full (rest from reference TRBV7-2 and TRBJ1-3): GAGVSQSPSNKVTEKGKDVELRCDPISGHTALYWYRQSLGQGLEFLIYFQGNSAPDKSGLPSDRFSAERTGGSVSTLTIQRTQQEDSAVYLCASSLDLTVFSGNTIYFGEGSWLTVV.